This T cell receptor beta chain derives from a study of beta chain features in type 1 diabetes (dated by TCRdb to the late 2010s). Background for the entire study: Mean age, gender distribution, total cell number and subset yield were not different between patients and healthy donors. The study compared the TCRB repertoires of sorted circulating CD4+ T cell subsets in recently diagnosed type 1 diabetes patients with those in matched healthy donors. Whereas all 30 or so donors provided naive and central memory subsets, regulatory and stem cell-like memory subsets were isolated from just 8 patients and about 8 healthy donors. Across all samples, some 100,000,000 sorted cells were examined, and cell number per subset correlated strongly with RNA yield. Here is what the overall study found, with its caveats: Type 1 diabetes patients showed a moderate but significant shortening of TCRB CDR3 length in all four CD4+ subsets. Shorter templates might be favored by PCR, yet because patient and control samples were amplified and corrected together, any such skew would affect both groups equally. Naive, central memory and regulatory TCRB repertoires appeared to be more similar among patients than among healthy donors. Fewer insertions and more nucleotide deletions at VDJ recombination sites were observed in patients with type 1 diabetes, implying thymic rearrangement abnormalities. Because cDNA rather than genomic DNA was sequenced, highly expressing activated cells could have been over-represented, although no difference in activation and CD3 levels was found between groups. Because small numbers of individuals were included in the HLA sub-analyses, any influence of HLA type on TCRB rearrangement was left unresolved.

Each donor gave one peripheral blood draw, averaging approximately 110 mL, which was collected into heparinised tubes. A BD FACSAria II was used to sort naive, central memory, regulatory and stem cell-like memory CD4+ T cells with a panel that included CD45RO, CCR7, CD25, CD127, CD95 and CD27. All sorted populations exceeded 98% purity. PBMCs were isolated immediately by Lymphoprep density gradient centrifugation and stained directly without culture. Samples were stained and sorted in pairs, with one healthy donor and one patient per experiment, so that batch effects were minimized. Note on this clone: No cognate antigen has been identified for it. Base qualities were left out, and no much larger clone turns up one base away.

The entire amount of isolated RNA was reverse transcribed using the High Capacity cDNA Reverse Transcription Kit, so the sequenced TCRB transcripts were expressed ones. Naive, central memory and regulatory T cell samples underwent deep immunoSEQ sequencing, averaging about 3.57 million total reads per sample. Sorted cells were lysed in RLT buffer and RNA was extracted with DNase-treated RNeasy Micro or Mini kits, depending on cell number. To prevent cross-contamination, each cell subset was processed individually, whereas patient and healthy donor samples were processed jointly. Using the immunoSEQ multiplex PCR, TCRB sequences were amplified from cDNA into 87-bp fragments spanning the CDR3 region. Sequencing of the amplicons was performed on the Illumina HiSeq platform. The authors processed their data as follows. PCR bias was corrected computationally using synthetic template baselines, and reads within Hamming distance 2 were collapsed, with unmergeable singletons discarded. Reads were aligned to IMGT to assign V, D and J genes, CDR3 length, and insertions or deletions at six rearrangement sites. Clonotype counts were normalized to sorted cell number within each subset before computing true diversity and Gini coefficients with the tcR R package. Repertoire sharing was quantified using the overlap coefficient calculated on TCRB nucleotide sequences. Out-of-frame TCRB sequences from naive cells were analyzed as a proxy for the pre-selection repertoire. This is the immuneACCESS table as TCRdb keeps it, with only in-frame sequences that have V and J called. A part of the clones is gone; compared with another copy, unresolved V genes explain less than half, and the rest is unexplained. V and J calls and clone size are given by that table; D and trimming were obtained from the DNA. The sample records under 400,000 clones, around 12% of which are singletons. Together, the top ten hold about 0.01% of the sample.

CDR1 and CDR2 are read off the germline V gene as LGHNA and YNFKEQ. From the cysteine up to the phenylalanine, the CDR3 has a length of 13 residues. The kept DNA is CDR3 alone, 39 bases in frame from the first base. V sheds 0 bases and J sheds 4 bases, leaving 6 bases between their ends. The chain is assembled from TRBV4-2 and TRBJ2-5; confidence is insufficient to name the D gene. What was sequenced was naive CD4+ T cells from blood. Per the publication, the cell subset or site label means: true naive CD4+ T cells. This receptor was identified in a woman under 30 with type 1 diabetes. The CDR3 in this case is CASSQDQRETQYF. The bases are TGTGCCAGCAGCCAAGATCAGCGAGAGACCCAGTACTTC.